This entry is about one T cell receptor beta chain. Antigen specificity is unknown. The data are from a study of T-cell memory formation after mild COVID-19. 5'RACE primed at constant segments yielded TCR alpha and TCR beta cDNA libraries bearing sample barcodes and UMIs. TCRdb used MiXCR to reprocess the 5' RACE reads, holding one entry per CDR3 protein. Here the sample spans more than 250,000 distinct CDR3 sequences, roughly 17% being singletons. Study outcomes and limitations: While clones contracting from day 15 to 85 were balanced between CD4 and CD8, later expanders leaned CD4+.

This TCR derives from a man aged 18 to 30 who had mild COVID-19 (a few samples of this study predate the infection). Cell type and time point are not known. Sequences were obtained from PBMCs or a T cell subset sorted from them (not recorded which).

CDR3 sequence: CASSSDRGEQYF. In DNA, the CDR3 is TGTGCCAGCAGTTCGGACAGGGGCGAGCAGTACTTC. The J gene is TRBJ2-7, the V gene TRBV6-6; 9 nucleotides align to TRBD1. Germline V gene data show CDR1 as MNHNY and CDR2 as SVGAGI (reference sequence). Trimming removed 4 bases from V and 6 bases from J; junction bases left unmatched: 1. CDR3 length: 12 residues.